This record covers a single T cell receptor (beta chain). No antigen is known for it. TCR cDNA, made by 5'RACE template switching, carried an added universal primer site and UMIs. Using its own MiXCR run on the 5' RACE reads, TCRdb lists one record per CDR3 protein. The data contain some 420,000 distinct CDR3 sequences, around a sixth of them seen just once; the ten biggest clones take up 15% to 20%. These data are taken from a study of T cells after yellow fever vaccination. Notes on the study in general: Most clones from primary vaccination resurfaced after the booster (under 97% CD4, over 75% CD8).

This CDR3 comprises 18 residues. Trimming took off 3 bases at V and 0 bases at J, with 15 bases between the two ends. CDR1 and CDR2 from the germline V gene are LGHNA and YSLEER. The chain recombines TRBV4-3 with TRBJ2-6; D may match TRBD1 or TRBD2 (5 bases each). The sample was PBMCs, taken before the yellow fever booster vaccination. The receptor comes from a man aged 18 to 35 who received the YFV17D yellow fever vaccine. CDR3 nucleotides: TGCGCCAGCAGCCATCCGGGACCCTTAAGCTCTGGGGCCAACGTCCTGACTTTC. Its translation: CASSHPGPLSSGANVLTF.